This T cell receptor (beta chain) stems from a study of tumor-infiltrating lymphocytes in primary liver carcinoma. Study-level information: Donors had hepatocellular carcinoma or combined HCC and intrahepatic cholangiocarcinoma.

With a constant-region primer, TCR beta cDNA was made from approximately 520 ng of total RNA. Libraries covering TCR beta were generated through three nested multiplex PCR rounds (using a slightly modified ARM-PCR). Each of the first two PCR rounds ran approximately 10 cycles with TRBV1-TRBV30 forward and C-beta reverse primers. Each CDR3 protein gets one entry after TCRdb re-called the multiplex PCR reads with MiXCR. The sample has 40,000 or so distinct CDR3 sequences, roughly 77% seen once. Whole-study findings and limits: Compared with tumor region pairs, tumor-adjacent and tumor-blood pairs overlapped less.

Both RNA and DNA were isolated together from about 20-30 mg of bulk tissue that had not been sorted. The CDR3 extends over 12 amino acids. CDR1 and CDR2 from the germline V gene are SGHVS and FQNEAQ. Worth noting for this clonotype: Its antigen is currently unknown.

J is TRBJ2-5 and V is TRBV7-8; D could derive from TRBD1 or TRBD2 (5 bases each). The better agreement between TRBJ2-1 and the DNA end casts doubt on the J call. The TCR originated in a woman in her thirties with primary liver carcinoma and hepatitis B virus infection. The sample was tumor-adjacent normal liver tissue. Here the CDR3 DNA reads TGTGCCAGCAGCCACATCACGGGGACCCAGTTCTTC. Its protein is CASSHITGTQFF.